A single sample is the source of the 5 T cell receptor beta chains below, sequenced in a study of neurological immune-mediated disorders. One entry per CDR3 protein, called by TCRdb with MiXCR from the 5' RACE reads. The table includes about 66,000 distinct CDR3 sequences, 4.5% detected once. Sequencing was done on a sample of PBMCs. Source of these receptors: a man aged 25-45 years with multiple sclerosis.

This clonotype was counted at least ten times. The chain combines TRBV10-2 with TRBJ1-5, with TRBD1 identical over 9 bases. CDR1 and CDR2 from the germline V gene are WSHSY and SAAADI. This CDR3 is 14 amino acids long. Trimming at V came to 2 bases and at J to 7 bases, leaving 3 bases not matched to a gene. The CDR3 spells CASSETGGRQPQHF. CDR3 bases: TGCGCCAGCAGTGAGACAGGGGGCCGACAGCCCCAGCATTTT.

This clonotype showed up many times. The chain combines TRBV15 with TRBJ1-1; tentative D call: TRBD1 (5 bases). The V end lost 6 bases, the J end lost 5 bases, and 19 bases lay between the germline ends. The CDR3 consists of 15 residues. Germline CDR1 reads LNHNV; CDR2 reads YYDKDF (reference sequence). The CDR3 here is CATRGPRDLRTEAFF. In nucleotides, the CDR3 is TGTGCCACCAGAGGCCCCCGGGACCTAAGGACTGAAGCTTTCTTT. Supplemented by reference TRBV15 and TRBJ1-1, the full variable domain reads DAMVIQNPRYQVTQFGKPVTLSCSQTLNHNVMYWYQQKSSQAPKLLFHYYDKDFNNEADTPDNFQSRRPNTSFCFLDIRSPGLGDTAMYLCATRGPRDLRTEAFFGQGTRLTVV.

This clonotype was counted at least ten times. The gene calls are TRBV20-1 and TRBJ2-1; maybe TRBD2 (5 bases). This CDR3 is built from 15 residues. The V and J ends lost 6 bases and 6 bases respectively, with 21 bases between them. Germline assignment: CDR1 DFQATT and CDR2 SNEGSKA (reference sequence). This CDR3 is CSAEEWKNPSNEQFF. The CDR3 coding sequence is TGCAGTGCGGAGGAGTGGAAAAATCCCTCCAATGAGCAGTTCTTC.

V and J are TRBV5-1 and TRBJ1-2, with D tentatively TRBD1 (6 bases). This CDR3 spans 16 amino acids. The V and J ends lost 2 bases and 8 bases respectively, with 22 bases between them. The germline gives CDR1 SGHRS, CDR2 YFSETQ. CDR3 coding DNA: TGCGCCAGCAGCTTCACCTCGGGGGCCGAGAACGTAGGCTACACCTTC. This codes for CASSFTSGAENVGYTF.

There are a few counts of this clonotype. J is TRBJ1-5 and V is TRBV6-6, with D unresolved. V was trimmed by 5 bases and J by 5 bases, leaving 7 bases between them. Germline CDR1 and CDR2: MNHNY and SVGAGI (reference sequence). This CDR3 is built from 12 residues. In DNA, the CDR3 is TGTGCCAGCAGTCCCTGGGATCAGCCCCAGCATTTT. It yields the protein CASSPWDQPQHF.